These 27 T cell receptor beta chains were sequenced from one sample in a study of blood T cell repertoires in COVID-19. Sequencing was performed with immunoSEQ multiplex PCR; in TCRdb, only in-frame clones are kept and a portion is missing. Here the sample spans roughly 260,000 clones, approximately 81% being singletons. The specimen sequenced was peripheral blood. The receptors come from a woman younger than 30 with acute or convalescent COVID-19.

This clone was counted between two and nine times. The rearrangement joins TRBV24-1 to TRBJ2-3, with TRBD1 as a possible D gene (6 bases). Germline CDR1 and CDR2: KGHDR and SFDVKD. Trimming cost V 5 bases and J 0 bases, with 20 bases left between them. The CDR3 covers 18 residues. The CDR3 loop reads CATSAHGGTGTSTDTQYF. The CDR3 DNA sequence: TGTGCCACCAGTGCCCATGGGGGTACAGGGACAAGCACAGATACGCAGTATTTT.

This clone was counted between two and nine times. The rearrangement uses TRBV7-9 and TRBJ1-6; TRBD1 agrees at 8 bases. Germline V CDR1 and CDR2: SEHNR, FQNEAQ (reference sequence). The CDR3 is 14 amino acids. The V and J ends lost 5 bases and 8 bases, in that order; junction bases with no gene match: 5. CDR3 nucleotide sequence: TGTGCCAGCAGCCTGGGACAGGCGTATTCACCCCTCCACTTT. Translating gives CASSLGQAYSPLHF.

As DNA, the CDR3 is TGTGCCAGCAGCCCCCAGGGCGGGGCCCAGCATTTT. It specifies CASSPQGGAQHF. The chain uses TRBV3-1 (or the pseudogene TRBV3-2) and TRBJ1-5; D perhaps matches TRBD1 (5 bases). Deletions cut 4 bases from V and 11 bases from J, with 12 bases between. Germline CDR1 is LGHDT and CDR2 is YNNKEL (reference sequence). This CDR3 has 12 residues.

This sequence joins TRBV19 and TRBJ2-3; 8 bases line up with TRBD2. The germline V gene has CDR1 LNHDA and CDR2 SQIVND (reference sequence). J was trimmed by 2 bases and V by 2 bases; bases with no gene match: 9. The CDR3 consists of 17 residues. CDR3 nucleotides: TGTGCCAGTAGTATAATTCTCCGGACTAGCACCACAGATACGCAGTATTTT. The encoded protein is CASSIILRTSTTDTQYF.

V and J are TRBV5-6 and TRBJ2-3; 12 bases agree with TRBD2. J was trimmed by 9 bases and V by 3 bases; bases with no gene match: 5. The germline CDR1 and CDR2 sequences are SGHDT and YYEEEE. The CDR3 is 14 residues long. The CDR3 loop reads CASSSTSGSTTQYF. DNA of the CDR3: TGTGCCAGCAGCTCGACTAGCGGGAGTACGACGCAGTATTTT. Drawing the rest from reference TRBV5-6 and TRBJ2-3, the complete variable domain is DAGVTQSPTHLIKTRGQQVTLRCSPKSGHDTVSWYQQALGQGPQFIFQYYEEEERQRGNFPDRFSGHQFPNYSSELNVNALLLGDSALYLCASSSTSGSTTQYFGPGTRLTVL.

Only one count was recorded for this clone. The V and J genes are TRBV25-1 and TRBJ2-7; 15 nucleotides line up with TRBD2. The CDR3 has 18 amino acids. Germline V gene data show CDR1 as MGHDK and CDR2 as SYGVNS. Trimming removed 2 bases from V and 0 bases from J; junction bases left unmatched: 5. The CDR3 sequence is CASSEVGLAGGPSYEQYF. The CDR3 region has the DNA TGTGCCAGCAGTGAAGTTGGACTAGCGGGAGGGCCCTCCTACGAGCAGTACTTC.

This chain links TRBV7-3 with TRBJ2-7; D is possibly TRBD2 (6 bases). The CDR3 is 14 residues long. V lost 1 base, J lost 5 bases, and 12 bases lay in between. Per germline, CDR1 SGHTA and CDR2 FQGTGA. CDR3: CASSLIGGADEQYF. CDR3 DNA: TGTGCCAGCAGCTTAATCGGGGGTGCGGACGAGCAGTACTTC.

This sequence joins TRBV27 and TRBJ1-1; no reliable D call. Between the trimmed V and J ends, which lost 5 bases and 1 base, there was a span of 11 bases. CDR3 length: 14 residues. Germline V gene lookup returns CDR1 MNHEY and CDR2 SMNVEV (reference sequence). The CDR3 nucleotides are TGTGCCAGCAGTCGGGTACGTGGGAACACTGAAGCTTTCTTT. This gives the protein CASSRVRGNTEAFF.

This clone was counted only a few times. The V gene is TRBV6-4, the J gene TRBJ2-6; maybe TRBD1 (5 bases). The CDR3 runs to 15 residues. Germline V CDR1 and CDR2: MRHNA, SNTAGT. Trimming pared 0 bases from V and 2 bases from J, leaving 5 bases between. CDR3 residues: CASSDSGAGANVLTF. DNA of the CDR3: TGTGCCAGCAGTGACTCAGGGGCTGGGGCCAACGTCCTGACTTTC.

V gene TRBV2 combines with J gene TRBJ1-1; tentatively, D is TRBD1 (6 bases). This CDR3 has 15 amino acids. With 2 bases removed from V and 6 bases from J, the gap between germline ends came to 16 bases. Germline CDR1 SNHLY, CDR2 FYNNEI. For the CDR3, the DNA is TGTGCCAGCAGTGAATCCGGCAGGGGAGTCTCTGAAGCTTTCTTT. Amino acids: CASSESGRGVSEAFF.

The chain combines TRBV11-2 with TRBJ2-1; D is possibly TRBD2 (5 bases). The germline V gene has CDR1 SGHAT and CDR2 FQNNGV. The CDR3 is made up of 15 amino acids. The ends were cut back, 5 bases at V and 3 bases at J, with 14 bases in the middle. CDR3 in amino acids: CASSEAADIYNEQFF. The DNA for the CDR3 is TGTGCCAGCAGCGAAGCAGCGGATATCTACAATGAGCAGTTCTTC.

This clone came up a few times. Other DNA sequences in this sample translate to the same CDR3. CDR3 in amino acids: CASSLGQLNTEAFF. CDR3 bases: TGTGCCAGCAGCCTTGGACAGTTGAACACTGAAGCTTTCTTT. This sequence joins TRBV3-1 (or the pseudogene TRBV3-2) and TRBJ1-1; tentative D call: TRBD1 (6 bases). CDR3 length equals 14 residues. Looked up from germline, CDR1 is LGHDT and CDR2 is YNNKEL (reference sequence). The V end was cut by 4 bases, the J end by 0 bases, with 9 bases between.

DNA of the CDR3: TGTGCCAGCAGTGAACTAGCGGACTACGAGCAGTACTTC. This codes for CASSELADYEQYF. This chain connects TRBV28 to TRBJ2-7; 8 nucleotides match TRBD2. Germline CDR1 and CDR2: MDHEN and SYDVKM. The CDR3 contains 13 residues. With 5 bases clipped from V and 3 bases from J, the junction kept 3 bases outside the gene matches.

The V and J genes are TRBV18 and TRBJ2-5; 8 bases are shared with TRBD2. The CDR3 is 16 amino acids. Germline CDR1 is KGHSH and CDR2 is LQKENI. V shed 0 bases and J 5 bases; nucleotides not matched to a gene: 8. The CDR3 loop reads CASSPPTSAIGETQYF. Written as DNA, the CDR3 is TGTGCCAGCTCACCACCGACTAGCGCCATTGGGGAGACCCAGTACTTC.

The sample holds one count of this clone. The J gene is TRBJ2-1, the V gene TRBV6-5; possibly TRBD2 for D (5 bases). Germline CDR1 is MNHEY and CDR2 is SVGAGI. Trimming shortened V by 2 bases and J by 7 bases, and 6 bases separated the two germline ends. The CDR3 loop spans 12 amino acids. CDR3 DNA: TGTGCCAGCAGTTACGGGGAGAATGAGCAGTTCTTC. This codes for CASSYGENEQFF.

V gene TRBV6-1 combines with J gene TRBJ2-7; no clear D. The CDR3 has 12 residues. Trimming shortened V by 3 bases and J by 5 bases, and 8 bases separated the two germline ends. Germline CDR1 MNHNS, CDR2 SASEGT. The CDR3 DNA follows: TGTGCCAGCAGTGAGGCCAGGCACGAGCAGTACTTC. Translation gives CASSEARHEQYF.

The chain carries TRBV5-1 and TRBJ2-2, with 7 bases aligning to TRBD2. V gave up 0 bases and J gave up 1 base; unmatched junction bases: 3. The germline V gene has CDR1 SGHRS and CDR2 YFSETQ. The CDR3 extends over 16 amino acids. The CDR3 reads CASSLVASGNTGELFF. CDR3 DNA sequence: TGCGCCAGCAGCTTGGTAGCTAGCGGGAACACCGGGGAGCTGTTTTTT.

The chain carries TRBV30 and TRBJ1-1, with D perhaps matching TRBD1 (5 bases). The CDR3 loop spans 11 amino acids. The germline V gene encodes CDR1 GTSNPN and CDR2 SVGIG (reference sequence). V was shortened by 2 bases and J by 7 bases, with 8 bases between the two germline ends. The CDR3 protein is CAWSMGGEAFF. The CDR3 DNA sequence: TGTGCCTGGAGTATGGGGGGTGAAGCTTTCTTT.

The chain has TRBV2 and TRBJ2-4; D is unresolved. Trimming removed 5 bases at V and 0 bases at J, with 11 bases between. This CDR3 is 15 amino acids long. Germline CDR1 and CDR2: SNHLY and FYNNEI. The CDR3 DNA sequence: TGTGCCAGCAGTCCGACACATCTAGCCAAAAACATTCAGTACTTC. This encodes CASSPTHLAKNIQYF.

The chain has TRBV7-6 and TRBJ2-1; TRBD1 agrees at 7 bases. The CDR3 runs to 17 residues. Germline trimming cut 4 bases from V and 4 bases from J; bases unmatched to any gene: 13. Germline assignment: CDR1 SGHVS and CDR2 FNYEAQ. The CDR3 DNA is TGTGCCAGCAGCTCGTTTAAGGGGGCAGGGCCATACAATGAGCAGTTCTTC. It is translated as CASSSFKGAGPYNEQFF.

The genes are TRBV4-2 and TRBJ1-1; D gene ambiguous. Trimming shortened V by 1 base and J by 1 base, and 13 bases separated the two germline ends. This CDR3 has 16 amino acids. CDR1 is LGHNA, CDR2 YNFKEQ, per germline. The CDR3 protein is CASSQGFARRNTEAFF. DNA of the CDR3: TGTGCCAGCAGCCAAGGTTTCGCCAGAAGGAACACTGAAGCTTTCTTT.

This sequence joins TRBV7-2 and TRBJ2-7, with 8 bases identical to TRBD2. The CDR3 has 14 residues. The V gene end was trimmed by 5 bases and the J gene end by 3 bases; junction bases not matched to a gene: 6. The germline V gene encodes CDR1 SGHTA and CDR2 FQGNSA. In DNA form, the CDR3 reads TGTGCCAGCAGCCGGGGCGGGGGGTACTACGAGCAGTACTTC. Protein: CASSRGGGYYEQYF.

This clone has just a few counts. This chain links TRBV7-6 with TRBJ2-7, with 7 bases fitting TRBD2. The ends lost 3 bases at V and 3 bases at J; junction bases unmatched: 8. This CDR3 comprises 15 residues. Germline V gives CDR1 SGHVS, CDR2 FNYEAQ. This CDR3 reads CASSFASGVNYEQYF. Written as DNA, the CDR3 is TGTGCCAGCAGCTTTGCTAGCGGAGTGAACTACGAGCAGTACTTC.

The sample holds one count of this clone. The chain carries TRBV5-1 and TRBJ2-7; TRBD1 agrees at 9 bases. Per the germline V gene, CDR1 is SGHRS and CDR2 is YFSETQ. The length of the CDR3 is 14 residues. The ends lost 4 bases at V and 3 bases at J; junction bases unmatched: 5. This chain's CDR3 is CASSVPGQGYEQYF. The CDR3 DNA follows: TGCGCCAGCAGCGTACCGGGACAGGGCTACGAGCAGTACTTC.

The rearrangement uses TRBV5-4 and TRBJ1-3; TRBD1 aligns across 7 bases. The CDR3 consists of 14 residues. Germline assignment: CDR1 SGHNT and CDR2 YYREEE (reference sequence). The J segment lost 2 bases and the V segment lost 3 bases, leaving 2 bases of the junction unmatched. This CDR3 is CASSSGQPGNTIYF. CDR3 bases: TGTGCCAGCAGCTCGGGACAGCCTGGAAACACCATATATTTT.

V gene TRBV13 combines with J gene TRBJ1-2; D is ambiguous. The CDR3 is 14 residues long. CDR1 PRHDT and CDR2 FYEKMQ come from the germline V gene (reference sequence). Between the trimmed V and J ends, which lost 4 bases and 5 bases, there was a span of 14 bases. The CDR3, as DNA: TGTGCCAGCAGCTCCCGGGAGGACTGGTATGGCTACACCTTC. Translation gives CASSSREDWYGYTF.

V and J are TRBV3-1 (or the pseudogene TRBV3-2) and TRBJ2-4, with D possibly matching TRBD1 (7 bases). V shed 4 bases and J shed 4 bases, with 11 bases lying between them. CDR1 and CDR2 (germline): LGHDT, YNNKEL (reference sequence). This CDR3 region has 14 residues. The CDR3 sequence: CASSPTGTKNIQYF. The DNA of the CDR3 is TGTGCCAGCAGCCCGACAGGGACTAAAAACATTCAGTACTTC.